The 24 T cell receptor beta chains in this list originate from one sample, sequenced in a study of blood T cell repertoires in COVID-19. Data came from immunoSEQ multiplex PCR; TCRdb stores just in-frame clones and leaves some out. The sample lists some 100,000 clones, about 90% occurring once. The sample consisted of peripheral blood. These receptors were obtained from a human donor in a cohort sampled during active COVID-19.

This clone was recorded once. The DNA for the CDR3 is TGTGCCTGGAGTGGGACTAGCGGGAGGGCCGGGGAGCTGTTTTTT. It encodes CAWSGTSGRAGELFF. The rearrangement uses TRBV30 and TRBJ2-2; 15 bases line up with TRBD2. The CDR3 runs to 15 residues. Looked up from germline, CDR1 is GTSNPN and CDR2 is SVGIG (reference sequence). V gave up 1 base and J gave up 6 bases; unmatched junction bases: 0.

The rearrangement joins TRBV25-1 to TRBJ2-1; D gene unclear. CDR1 is MGHDK, CDR2 SYGVNS, per germline. Between the trimmed V and J ends, which lost 3 bases and 5 bases, there was a span of 20 bases. The length of the CDR3 is 17 residues. The CDR3 DNA follows: TGTGCCAGCAGTGATCCTAGACCATCCTCCCCCGACAATGAGCAGTTCTTC. Protein product: CASSDPRPSSPDNEQFF.

The rearrangement links TRBV12-3 or TRBV12-4 to TRBJ2-5; a weak D match, TRBD2 (6 bases). The V end was cut by 2 bases, the J end by 7 bases, with 11 bases between. The CDR3 is made up of 13 amino acids. CDR3 in DNA: TGTGCCAGCAGTTTATCTAGCGCGGGGACCCAGTACTTC. This codes for CASSLSSAGTQYF.

The genes are TRBV5-4 and TRBJ2-2; maybe TRBD1 (6 bases). Trimming removed 1 base from V and 5 bases from J, with 15 bases in between. The CDR3 totals 16 residues. Looked up from germline, CDR1 is SGHNT and CDR2 is YYREEE (reference sequence). The CDR3 DNA sequence: TGTGCCAGCAGCTTGTGGTTGGGCAGGGGTACCGGGGAGCTGTTTTTT. Translated: CASSLWLGRGTGELFF.

The rearrangement uses TRBV29-1 and TRBJ2-7; TRBD2 might be the D (5 bases). Germline V lookup: CDR1 SQVTM, CDR2 ANQGSEA. This CDR3 contains 12 residues. The V and J ends lost 5 bases and 0 bases respectively, with 8 bases between them. The CDR3 sequence: CSVRTDSYEQYF. The CDR3 nucleotides are TGCAGCGTTCGGACTGACTCCTACGAGCAGTACTTC.

The chain uses TRBV7-2 and TRBJ1-6; D is undetermined. Germline V lookup: CDR1 SGHTA, CDR2 FQGNSA. V lost 2 bases and J lost 8, with 10 bases in between. CDR3 length: 14 amino acids. The CDR3 spells CASSLRVPDSPLHF. The CDR3 DNA reads TGTGCCAGCAGCTTACGTGTTCCCGATTCACCCCTCCACTTT.

This rearrangement joins TRBV27 to TRBJ1-5; TRBD1 is a possible D gene (5 bases). Trimming left V 4 bases short and J 1 base short, with 8 bases between. This CDR3 spans 14 amino acids. The germline CDR1 and CDR2 sequences are MNHEY and SMNVEV (reference sequence). The DNA of the CDR3 is TGTGCCAGCAGTTGGGGCAGGAGCAATCAGCCCCAGCATTTT. This translates into CASSWGRSNQPQHF.

This clone came up once. V gene TRBV28 combines with J gene TRBJ1-2, with 9 nucleotides matching TRBD1. Trimming took 6 bases from V and 5 from J; bases not matched to a gene: 13. CDR3 length: 16 residues. Germline CDR1 is MDHEN and CDR2 is SYDVKM. The CDR3 sequence is CASSHPRGQGAYGYTF. CDR3 DNA sequence: TGTGCCAGCAGCCACCCTCGGGGACAGGGAGCTTATGGCTACACCTTC.

V and J are TRBV11-2 and TRBJ2-7; possible D gene TRBD2, 6 bases. Germline assignment: CDR1 SGHAT and CDR2 FQNNGV. Trimming stripped 1 base from V and 3 bases from J, with 10 bases between. The CDR3 totals 14 residues. CDR3 loop: CASSLVGGDYEQYF. In nucleotides, the CDR3 is TGTGCCAGCAGCTTAGTGGGGGGAGACTACGAGCAGTACTTC.

The table lists this clone with a few counts. The chain is built from TRBV5-1 and TRBJ2-1, with 7 bases lining up with TRBD1. In germline, CDR1 is SGHRS, CDR2 YFSETQ. The J segment lost 8 bases and the V segment lost 4 bases, leaving 9 bases of the junction unmatched. CDR3 length: 14 amino acids. CDR3 amino acids: CASSQPGTVDEQFF. The CDR3 nucleotides read TGCGCCAGCAGCCAACCGGGGACAGTCGATGAGCAGTTCTTC.

The CDR3 DNA is TGTGCCAGCAGCCTAATCGGACTAGCGAGCAATGAGCAGTTCTTC. Amino acid sequence: CASSLIGLASNEQFF. The rearrangement uses TRBV11-2 and TRBJ2-1, with 9 bases identical to TRBD2. CDR3 length: 15 amino acids. The V gene's germline CDR1 is SGHAT and CDR2 FQNNGV. V lost 5 bases, J lost 6 bases, and 8 bases stayed unmatched.

Concerning this clone: The sample has other DNA sequences that encode this CDR3 too. The J gene is TRBJ2-7, the V gene TRBV2, with 14 positions matching TRBD2. The length of the CDR3 is 14 residues. Germline CDR1 and CDR2: SNHLY and FYNNEI. After removal of 6 bases from V and 3 bases from J, the junction contained 1 base not matched to a gene. The CDR3 is CASRGLAGVYEQYF. In DNA, the CDR3 is TGTGCCAGCAGGGGACTAGCGGGAGTCTACGAGCAGTACTTC.

The genes are TRBV27 and TRBJ1-5; D ambiguous. V lost 3 bases and J 0 bases, leaving 9 bases between the germline ends. The CDR3 runs 15 residues. Germline CDR1 MNHEY, CDR2 SMNVEV (reference sequence). Here the CDR3 reads CASSLERSSNQPQHF. In DNA, the CDR3 is TGTGCCAGCAGTTTGGAGCGGTCTAGCAATCAGCCCCAGCATTTT.

The J gene is TRBJ1-5, the V gene TRBV7-9, with D possibly TRBD1 on 5 matching bases. Trimming cost V 1 base and J 5 bases, with 12 bases left between them. The CDR3 contains 15 residues. Germline CDR1 reads SEHNR; CDR2 reads FQNEAQ (reference sequence). For the CDR3, the DNA is TGTGCCAGCAGCTTAGAGGGGTCTATGTATCAGCCCCAGCATTTT. This codes for CASSLEGSMYQPQHF.

A remark on this clone: At one end the junction does not follow the germline gene, possibly because of a read error. This chain uses TRBV7-2 with TRBJ2-4; 8 bases match TRBD2. Germline values: CDR1 SGHTA, CDR2 FQGNSA. The CDR3 is made up of 18 amino acids. CDR3 DNA sequence: TGTGCCAGCAGCTTAGATTGGGGGCGAGCGGGAGCCGAAAACATTCAGTACTTC. Amino acids: CASSLDWGRAGAENIQYF.

The chain joins TRBV29-1 to TRBJ2-7, with 7 bases lining up with TRBD2. V lost 4 bases, J lost 4 bases, and 4 bases stayed unmatched. This CDR3 is 12 amino acids long. Germline V gene lookup returns CDR1 SQVTM and CDR2 ANQGSEA. The CDR3 is CSVADSGYEQYF. DNA for the CDR3: TGCAGCGTTGCTGATAGCGGGTACGAGCAGTACTTC.

J is TRBJ2-1 and V is TRBV2; 10 bases map to TRBD2. CDR1 is SNHLY, CDR2 FYNNEI, per germline. The CDR3 has 16 residues. The trim removed 4 bases at V and 6 bases at J, leaving 9 bases unmatched. The CDR3 coding sequence is TGTGCCAGCAGTGCCGAGGGACTAGCGCGGATCAATGAGCAGTTCTTC. This encodes CASSAEGLARINEQFF.

J is TRBJ1-1 and V is TRBV7-6; D is unclear. Trimming removed 3 bases from V and 2 bases from J, with 7 bases in between. The germline V gene has CDR1 SGHVS and CDR2 FNYEAQ. The CDR3 has 13 amino acids. The CDR3 here is CASSLTGNTEAFF. In DNA, the CDR3 is TGTGCCAGCAGCTTGACGGGAAACACTGAAGCTTTCTTT.

The gene calls are TRBV6-5 and TRBJ2-2; D gene uncertain. This CDR3 region has 13 residues. The ends were cut back, 6 bases at V and 4 bases at J, with 9 bases in the middle. From germline, CDR1 is MNHEY and CDR2 SVGAGI. The CDR3 sequence: CASRKQSTGELFF. DNA for the CDR3: TGTGCCAGCAGGAAACAGAGCACCGGGGAGCTGTTTTTT.

The gene calls are TRBV28 and TRBJ2-2; 7 nucleotides line up with TRBD1. The V gene's germline CDR1 is MDHEN and CDR2 SYDVKM. V was clipped by 4 bases and J by 3 bases; unmatched bases: 5. The CDR3 is 15 amino acids. In DNA form, the CDR3 reads TGTGCCAGCAGTTCGGGACAGCTAGACACCGGGGAGCTGTTTTTT. The encoded protein is CASSSGQLDTGELFF.

The chain has TRBV19 and TRBJ2-5, with 9 bases that match TRBD2. This CDR3 spans 15 amino acids. The J segment lost 4 bases and the V segment lost 5 bases, leaving 8 bases of the junction unmatched. CDR1 LNHDA and CDR2 SQIVND come from the germline V gene (reference sequence). The CDR3, as DNA: TGTGCCAGTAGTCTTAGCGGGAGTCCGGCAGAGACCCAGTACTTC. Translation gives CASSLSGSPAETQYF.

The sample holds a few counts of this clone. This chain uses TRBV10-1 with TRBJ2-2; TRBD2 matches 8 bases. The V gene end was trimmed by 3 bases and the J gene end by 6 bases; junction bases not matched to a gene: 6. Looked up from germline, CDR1 is WNHNN and CDR2 is SYGVQD (reference sequence). The CDR3 totals 15 residues. In nucleotides, the CDR3 is TGCGCCAGCAGTGATATCGGACTAGCTTCCGGGGAGCTGTTTTTT. Protein: CASSDIGLASGELFF.

The V gene is TRBV5-1, the J gene TRBJ2-5, with 11 positions matching TRBD2. The CDR3 totals 15 residues. Germline CDR1 SGHRS, CDR2 YFSETQ. V lost 5 bases and J lost 2; bases outside the gene matches: 5. CDR3 residues: CASRRGTSGQETQYF. DNA for the CDR3: TGCGCCAGCAGACGCGGGACTAGCGGTCAAGAGACCCAGTACTTC.

J is TRBJ2-3 and V is TRBV7-9; 9 bases are shared with TRBD2. The CDR3 sequence is 17 residues long. Germline trimming cut 5 bases from V and 2 bases from J; bases unmatched to any gene: 11. Germline V CDR1 and CDR2: SEHNR, FQNEAQ (reference sequence). CDR3 DNA sequence: TGTGCCAGCAGCGACCCCGGGACTAGCATTGTCACAGATACGCAGTATTTT. It translates to CASSDPGTSIVTDTQYF.